This TCR beta chain was captured by sequencing in a study of PD-1 blockade in mismatch repair-deficient tumors. Across the study: Patients had approximately 11 mismatch repair-deficient cancer types, all previously treated and progressing.

Every patient had mismatch repair deficiency by PCR or immunohistochemistry. TCR sequencing covered a few patients who responded to pembrolizumab. With respect to this clone: Its antigen is not known.

Points from the study as a whole: After pembrolizumab, tumor-resident clones rose rapidly, then generally contracted before radiologic responses.

Assay: immunoSEQ multiplex PCR; the TCRdb copy retains only in-frame clones and omits some. The table shows about 60,000 clones, with roughly 88% occurring only once. Germline V lookup: CDR1 MDHEN, CDR2 SYDVKM. This CDR3 comprises 14 residues. The V segment lost 6 bases and the J segment 6 bases; nucleotides outside the gene matches: 8. The source material was peripheral blood, sampled 52 weeks after starting pembrolizumab. This clonotype was sampled from an adult with mismatch repair-deficient cancer. The chain combines TRBV28 with TRBJ1-5, with 7 bases matching TRBD1. The CDR3 reads CASSYRDRPQPQHF. The CDR3 DNA is TGTGCCAGCAGCTATCGGGACAGACCTCAGCCCCAGCATTTT.